This is a list of T cell receptor beta chains from one sample in a study of T-cell reconstitution after alpha-beta-depleted transplantation in children. One entry per CDR3 protein results from TCRdb running MiXCR on the PCR reads. The sample shows hundreds of thousands of distinct CDR3 sequences, 23% of them seen only once. The source was PBMCs, mostly from graft donor cells, collected 360 days after TCRalphabeta/CD19-depleted stem cell transplant. Source of these receptors: a boy under three years old who had a stem cell transplant for acute myeloid leukemia, so the T cells may come from the graft donor. Each CDR3 is given with its conserved first and last residue. The D gene is left open where the match is weak. Rows give clone size only sometimes, using once, few, many, or a class for an expanded clone.

V gene: TRBV30; J gene: TRBJ2-1; clone size: few; D gene: NA; CDR3 protein: CAWSRQAGEQFF; CDR3 DNA: TGTGCCTGGAGCCGACAGGCCGGTGAGCAGTTCTTC
V gene: TRBV30; J gene: TRBJ1-5; clone size: NA; D gene: NA; CDR3 protein: CAWKGGGHPNQPQHF; CDR3 DNA: TGTGCCTGGAAGGGGGGAGGACACCCCAATCAGCCCCAGCATTTT
V gene: TRBV6-5; J gene: TRBJ2-2; clone size: NA; D gene: NA; CDR3 protein: CASSSRGPTGELFF; CDR3 DNA: TGTGCCAGCAGTTCCCGGGGCCCTACCGGGGAGCTGTTTTTT
V gene: TRBV29-1; J gene: TRBJ1-4; clone size: many; D gene: NA; CDR3 protein: CSVKLEKLFF; CDR3 DNA: TGCAGCGTGAAGTTAGAAAAACTGTTTTTT
V gene: TRBV27; J gene: TRBJ2-1; clone size: few; D gene: NA; CDR3 protein: CASSQSRGPDNEQFF; CDR3 DNA: TGTGCCAGCAGTCAGAGCAGGGGACCCGACAATGAGCAGTTCTTC
V gene: TRBV6-1; J gene: TRBJ2-1; clone size: few; D gene: NA; CDR3 protein: CASGDTVGYNEQFF; CDR3 DNA: TGTGCCAGCGGGGACACGGTCGGGTACAATGAGCAGTTCTTC
V gene: TRBV20-1; J gene: TRBJ2-1; clone size: few; D gene: TRBD2; CDR3 protein: CSGTSGGNNEQFF; CDR3 DNA: TGCAGTGGGACTAGCGGGGGAAACAATGAGCAGTTCTTC
V gene: TRBV4-2; J gene: TRBJ1-5; clone size: NA; D gene: NA; CDR3 protein: CASGLELGNQPQHF; CDR3 DNA: TGTGCCAGTGGGTTGGAATTGGGAAATCAGCCCCAGCATTTT
V gene: TRBV6-1; J gene: TRBJ2-1; clone size: few; D gene: NA; CDR3 protein: CASSPQNRIEVDYNEQFF; CDR3 DNA: TGTGCCAGCAGCCCACAAAACCGGATCGAGGTCGACTACAATGAGCAGTTCTTC
V gene: TRBV6-2/TRBV6-3; J gene: TRBJ2-1; clone size: many; D gene: TRBD2; CDR3 protein: CASKRAGGNEQFF; CDR3 DNA: TGTGCCAGCAAGCGAGCGGGGGGCAATGAGCAGTTCTTC
V gene: TRBV20-1; J gene: TRBJ1-1; clone size: few; D gene: NA; CDR3 protein: CSAPGTPNTEAFF; CDR3 DNA: TGCAGTGCTCCCGGGACACCGAACACTGAAGCTTTCTTT
V gene: TRBV11-2; J gene: TRBJ2-1; clone size: few; D gene: NA; CDR3 protein: CASSSGTSNEQFF; CDR3 DNA: TGTGCCAGCAGCTCCGGGACTTCCAATGAGCAGTTCTTC
V gene: TRBV12-3/TRBV12-4; J gene: TRBJ2-4; clone size: NA; D gene: NA; CDR3 protein: CASSLAATGSKNIQYF; CDR3 DNA: TGTGCCAGCAGTTTAGCAGCCACAGGGTCCAAAAACATTCAGTACTTC
V gene: TRBV7-2; J gene: TRBJ2-7; clone size: NA; D gene: TRBD2; CDR3 protein: CASSLGPWTGGLAGLWNEQYF; CDR3 DNA: TGTGCCAGCAGCTTAGGGCCCTGGACAGGAGGACTAGCGGGTCTGTGGAACGAGCAGTACTTC
V gene: TRBV20-1; J gene: TRBJ2-1; clone size: NA; D gene: NA; CDR3 protein: CSAGLRVPEGNEQFF; CDR3 DNA: TGCAGTGCTGGCCTCAGGGTCCCGGAGGGGAATGAGCAGTTCTTC
V gene: TRBV29-1; J gene: TRBJ2-7; clone size: many; D gene: NA; CDR3 protein: CSVVLSSYEQYF; CDR3 DNA: TGCAGCGTTGTACTGAGCTCCTACGAGCAGTACTTC
V gene: TRBV6-1; J gene: TRBJ2-5; clone size: NA; D gene: NA; CDR3 protein: CASSRGGYGQETQYF; CDR3 DNA: TGTGCCAGCAGTCGCGGGGGCTACGGTCAAGAGACCCAGTACTTC
V gene: TRBV6-5; J gene: TRBJ2-1; clone size: NA; D gene: TRBD1; CDR3 protein: CASSYSPGQGSHEQFF; CDR3 DNA: TGTGCCAGCAGCTACTCCCCGGGACAGGGTTCGCATGAGCAGTTCTTC
V gene: TRBV9; J gene: TRBJ2-1; clone size: many; D gene: NA; CDR3 protein: CASSVGDGGPYNEQFF; CDR3 DNA: TGTGCCAGCAGCGTAGGGGACGGGGGGCCCTACAATGAGCAGTTCTTC
V gene: TRBV6-1; J gene: TRBJ1-2; clone size: few; D gene: TRBD1; CDR3 protein: CASIPQGARSYGYTF; CDR3 DNA: TGTGCCAGCATCCCGCAGGGGGCGCGGAGCTATGGCTACACCTTC
V gene: TRBV6-2/TRBV6-3; J gene: TRBJ2-1; clone size: few; D gene: NA; CDR3 protein: CASLRGSGYNEQFF; CDR3 DNA: TGTGCCAGCCTTCGGGGAAGCGGCTACAATGAGCAGTTCTTC
V gene: TRBV12-3/TRBV12-4; J gene: TRBJ1-5; clone size: many; D gene: TRBD1; CDR3 protein: CASSQGQGAASNQPQHF; CDR3 DNA: TGTGCCAGCAGCCAGGGACAGGGGGCGGCCAGCAATCAGCCCCAGCATTTT
V gene: TRBV12-3/TRBV12-4; J gene: TRBJ2-5; clone size: many; D gene: NA; CDR3 protein: CASSSGQLQQETQYF; CDR3 DNA: TGTGCCAGCAGTTCCGGACAGCTTCAGCAAGAGACCCAGTACTTC
V gene: TRBV20-1; J gene: TRBJ2-1; clone size: NA; D gene: TRBD2; CDR3 protein: CSASGRTSGTSYNEQFF; CDR3 DNA: TGCAGTGCTAGTGGACGGACTAGCGGTACCTCCTACAATGAGCAGTTCTTC
V gene: TRBV10-3; J gene: TRBJ2-1; clone size: NA; D gene: TRBD2; CDR3 protein: CAISVVTSGGLNNEQFF; CDR3 DNA: TGTGCCATCAGTGTGGTGACTAGCGGGGGCCTAAACAATGAGCAGTTCTTC
V gene: TRBV7-9; J gene: TRBJ2-4; clone size: many; D gene: NA; CDR3 protein: CASSLTLDIQYF; CDR3 DNA: TGTGCCAGCAGCCTCACATTGGACATTCAGTACTTC
V gene: TRBV20-1; J gene: TRBJ2-3; clone size: few; D gene: NA; CDR3 protein: CSARDPIAPGSITDTQYF; CDR3 DNA: TGCAGTGCTAGAGATCCGATCGCCCCAGGGTCTATCACAGATACGCAGTATTTT
V gene: TRBV12-3/TRBV12-4; J gene: TRBJ1-2; clone size: many; D gene: NA; CDR3 protein: CASSLGPGYYGYTF; CDR3 DNA: TGTGCCAGCAGTTTGGGTCCAGGATACTATGGCTACACCTTC
V gene: TRBV12-3/TRBV12-4; J gene: TRBJ2-5; clone size: few; D gene: TRBD1; CDR3 protein: CASSPHPGQGTETQYF; CDR3 DNA: TGTGCCAGCAGTCCCCACCCGGGACAGGGGACGGAGACCCAGTACTTC
V gene: TRBV7-2; J gene: TRBJ1-4; clone size: NA; D gene: NA; CDR3 protein: CASSLVDGEKLFF; CDR3 DNA: TGTGCCAGCAGCTTAGTCGACGGGGAAAAACTGTTTTTT
V gene: TRBV12-3/TRBV12-4; J gene: TRBJ1-4; clone size: few; D gene: TRBD1; CDR3 protein: CASRVIGQGGKLFF; CDR3 DNA: TGTGCCAGCAGGGTTATTGGACAGGGCGGAAAACTGTTTTTT
V gene: TRBV6-5; J gene: TRBJ2-1; clone size: NA; D gene: NA; CDR3 protein: CASSYSWPGGEAYNEQFF; CDR3 DNA: TGTGCCAGCAGTTACTCTTGGCCTGGGGGCGAAGCCTACAATGAGCAGTTCTTC
V gene: TRBV10-3; J gene: TRBJ2-5; clone size: few; D gene: NA; CDR3 protein: CAISESSLNTQYF; CDR3 DNA: TGTGCCATCAGTGAGTCGAGTCTGAACACCCAGTACTTC
V gene: TRBV20-1; J gene: TRBJ2-7; clone size: NA; D gene: TRBD2; CDR3 protein: CSAKQRGSSYEQYF; CDR3 DNA: TGCAGTGCTAAGCAGCGGGGGAGCTCCTACGAGCAGTACTTC
V gene: TRBV11-3; J gene: TRBJ2-1; clone size: NA; D gene: NA; CDR3 protein: CASSLGHISRGNEQFF; CDR3 DNA: TGTGCCAGCAGCTTGGGACACATCTCGCGGGGGAATGAGCAGTTCTTC
V gene: TRBV20-1; J gene: TRBJ2-7; clone size: NA; D gene: NA; CDR3 protein: CSARDKGWGKFYEQYF; CDR3 DNA: TGCAGTGCTAGAGATAAGGGATGGGGGAAGTTCTACGAGCAGTACTTC
V gene: TRBV6-1; J gene: TRBJ1-1; clone size: once; D gene: NA; CDR3 protein: CASTYGGWNTEAFF; CDR3 DNA: TGTGCCAGCACCTACGGGGGATGGAACACTGAAGCTTTCTTT
V gene: TRBV7-2; J gene: TRBJ1-6; clone size: many; D gene: NA; CDR3 protein: CASRSVDSSPLHF; CDR3 DNA: TGTGCCAGCAGGTCCGTAGACAGTTCACCCCTCCACTTT
V gene: TRBV10-3; J gene: TRBJ2-5; clone size: many; D gene: NA; CDR3 protein: CAISARGIQETQYF; CDR3 DNA: TGTGCCATCAGTGCAAGGGGGATACAAGAGACCCAGTACTTC
V gene: TRBV20-1; J gene: TRBJ2-5; clone size: few; D gene: NA; CDR3 protein: CSARPPRVQETQYF; CDR3 DNA: TGCAGTGCTAGGCCGCCCAGGGTCCAAGAGACCCAGTACTTC
V gene: TRBV7-9; J gene: TRBJ2-1; clone size: many; D gene: NA; CDR3 protein: CASSSLLRSDEQFF; CDR3 DNA: TGTGCCAGCAGCTCTCTTCTAAGGAGTGACGAGCAGTTCTTC
V gene: TRBV27; J gene: TRBJ2-5; clone size: NA; D gene: NA; CDR3 protein: CASSSRIGGETQYF; CDR3 DNA: TGTGCCAGCAGTTCACGTATCGGGGGAGAGACCCAGTACTTC
V gene: TRBV20-1; J gene: TRBJ2-1; clone size: NA; D gene: TRBD1; CDR3 protein: CSAEDRALSYNEQFF; CDR3 DNA: TGCAGTGCTGAAGACAGGGCCCTCTCCTACAATGAGCAGTTCTTC
V gene: TRBV6-1; J gene: TRBJ2-1; clone size: NA; D gene: TRBD2; CDR3 protein: CASSERLAGGQRNEQFF; CDR3 DNA: TGTGCCAGCAGTGAACGGCTAGCGGGGGGGCAGCGCAATGAGCAGTTCTTC
V gene: TRBV29-1; J gene: TRBJ2-1; clone size: many; D gene: NA; CDR3 protein: CSVEEGNEQFF; CDR3 DNA: TGCAGCGTTGAAGAGGGGAATGAGCAGTTCTTC
V gene: TRBV10-3; J gene: TRBJ2-2; clone size: many; D gene: NA; CDR3 protein: CAISEGADTGELFF; CDR3 DNA: TGTGCCATCAGTGAGGGTGCGGACACCGGGGAGCTGTTTTTT
V gene: TRBV28; J gene: TRBJ1-1; clone size: NA; D gene: NA; CDR3 protein: CASREGVNTEAFF; CDR3 DNA: TGTGCCAGCAGAGAGGGGGTGAACACTGAAGCTTTCTTT
V gene: TRBV29-1; J gene: TRBJ1-1; clone size: few; D gene: NA; CDR3 protein: CSVVGENTEAFF; CDR3 DNA: TGCAGCGTTGTAGGGGAGAACACTGAAGCTTTCTTT
V gene: TRBV20-1; J gene: TRBJ1-2; clone size: NA; D gene: TRBD1; CDR3 protein: CSAGGTGYGYTF; CDR3 DNA: TGCAGTGCTGGAGGGACAGGCTATGGCTACACCTTC
V gene: TRBV27; J gene: TRBJ2-1; clone size: NA; D gene: NA; CDR3 protein: CASNDRGRYNEQFF; CDR3 DNA: TGTGCCAGCAATGACCGGGGGCGATACAATGAGCAGTTCTTC
V gene: TRBV7-8; J gene: TRBJ2-4; clone size: few; D gene: TRBD2; CDR3 protein: CASSLRQTGTGGNIQYF; CDR3 DNA: TGTGCCAGCAGCCTCCGTCAAACCGGGACCGGGGGGAACATTCAGTACTTC